The TCR beta chain under discussion was sequenced for a study of blood T cell repertoires in COVID-19. As for the study in general: COVID-19 samples collected from the United States, Italy and Spain covered acute and convalescent phases. PBMCs, B-cell-depleted T cells, or T cells provided the cDNA or gDNA that made up the material.

Germline CDR1 SGHTA, CDR2 FQGTGA. This CDR3 has 15 residues. Trimming took 1 base from V and 0 from J, leaving 6 bases between them. In the authors' methods: Amplifying reference gene primers gave estimates of nucleated cell counts. TCRdb's copy holds only in-frame clones and misses some; the assay was immunoSEQ multiplex PCR. V and J calls plus clone size are reproduced from that table; the DNA served to infer D and trimming. Of fewer than 250,000 clones in the sample, about nine tenths were seen once. The rearrangement uses TRBV7-3 and TRBJ2-2; no clear D. This receptor was identified in a woman aged 55-75 years with acute or convalescent COVID-19. Specimen: peripheral blood. In nucleotides, the CDR3 is TGTGCCAGCAGCTTAAATCCCTCGAACACCGGGGAGCTGTTTTTT. Its translation is CASSLNPSNTGELFF.